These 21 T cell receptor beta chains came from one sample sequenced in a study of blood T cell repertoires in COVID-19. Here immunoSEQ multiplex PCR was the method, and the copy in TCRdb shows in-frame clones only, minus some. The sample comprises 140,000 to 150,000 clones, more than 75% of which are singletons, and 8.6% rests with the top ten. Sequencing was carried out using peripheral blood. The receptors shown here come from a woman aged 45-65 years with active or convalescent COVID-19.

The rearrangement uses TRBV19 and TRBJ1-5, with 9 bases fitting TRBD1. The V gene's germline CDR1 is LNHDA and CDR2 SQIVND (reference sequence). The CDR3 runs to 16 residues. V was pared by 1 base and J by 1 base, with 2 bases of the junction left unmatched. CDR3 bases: TGTGCCAGTAGTATAGGGACAGGGGTAAGCAATCAGCCCCAGCATTTT. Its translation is CASSIGTGVSNQPQHF. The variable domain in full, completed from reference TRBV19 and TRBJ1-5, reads DGGITQSPKYLFRKEGQNVTLSCEQNLNHDAMYWYRQDPGQGLRLIYYSQIVNDFQKGDIAEGYSVSREKKESFPLTVTSAQKNPTAFYLCASSIGTGVSNQPQHFGDGTRLSIL.

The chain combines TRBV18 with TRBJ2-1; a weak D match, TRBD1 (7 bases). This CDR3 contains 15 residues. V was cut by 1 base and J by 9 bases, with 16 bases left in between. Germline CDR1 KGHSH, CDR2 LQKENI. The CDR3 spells CASSPRQGGEGEQFF. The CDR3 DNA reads TGTGCCAGCTCACCACGGCAGGGGGGTGAGGGTGAGCAGTTCTTC.

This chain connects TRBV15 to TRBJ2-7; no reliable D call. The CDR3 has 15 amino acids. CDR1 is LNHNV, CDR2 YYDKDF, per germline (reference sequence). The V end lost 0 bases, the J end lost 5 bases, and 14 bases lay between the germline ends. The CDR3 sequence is CATSRDHSLPNEQYF. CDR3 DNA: TGTGCCACCAGCAGAGATCACAGCTTACCCAACGAGCAGTACTTC.

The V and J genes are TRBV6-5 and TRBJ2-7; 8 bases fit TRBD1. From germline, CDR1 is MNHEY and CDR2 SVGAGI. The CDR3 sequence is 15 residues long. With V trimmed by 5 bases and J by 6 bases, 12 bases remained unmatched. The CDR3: CASSRGQGAWSEQYF. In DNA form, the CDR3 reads TGTGCCAGCAGTAGAGGGCAGGGGGCTTGGTCCGAGCAGTACTTC.

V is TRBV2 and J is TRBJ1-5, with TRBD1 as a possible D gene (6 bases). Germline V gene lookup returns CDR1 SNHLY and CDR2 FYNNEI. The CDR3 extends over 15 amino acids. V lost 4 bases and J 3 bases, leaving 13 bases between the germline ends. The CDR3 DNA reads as TGTGCCAGCAGTGGGGGGGGGACACCCAATCAGCCCCAGCATTTT. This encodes CASSGGGTPNQPQHF.

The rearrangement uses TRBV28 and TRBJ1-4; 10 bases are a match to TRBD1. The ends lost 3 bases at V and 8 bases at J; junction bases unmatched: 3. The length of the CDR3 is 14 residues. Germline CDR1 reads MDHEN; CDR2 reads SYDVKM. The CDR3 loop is CASSLTGGAEKLFF. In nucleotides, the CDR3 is TGTGCCAGCAGTTTGACAGGGGGCGCAGAAAAACTGTTTTTT.

This CDR3 is CASSRQGAGYEQYF. Written as DNA, the CDR3 is TGTGCCAGCAGCCGACAGGGGGCGGGCTACGAGCAGTACTTC. The chain carries TRBV3-1 (or the pseudogene TRBV3-2) and TRBJ2-7; TRBD1 matches 10 bases. CDR3 length equals 14 residues. CDR1 is LGHDT and CDR2 is YNNKEL in the germline V gene (reference sequence). Trimming took 4 bases from V and 3 from J; bases not matched to a gene: 3.

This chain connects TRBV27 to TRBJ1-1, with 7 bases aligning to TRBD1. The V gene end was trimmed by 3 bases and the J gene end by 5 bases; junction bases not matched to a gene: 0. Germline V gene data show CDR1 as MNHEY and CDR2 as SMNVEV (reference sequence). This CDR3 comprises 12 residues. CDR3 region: CASSLTGTEAFF. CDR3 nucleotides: TGTGCCAGCAGTTTGACAGGGACTGAAGCTTTCTTT.

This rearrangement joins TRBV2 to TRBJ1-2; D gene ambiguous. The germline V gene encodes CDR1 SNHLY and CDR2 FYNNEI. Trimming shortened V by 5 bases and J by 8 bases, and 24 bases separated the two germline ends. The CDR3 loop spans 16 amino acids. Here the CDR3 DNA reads TGTGCCAGCAGTTCAGAAGCCGGGAGTCCATGGGGAGGCTACACCTTC. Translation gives CASSSEAGSPWGGYTF.

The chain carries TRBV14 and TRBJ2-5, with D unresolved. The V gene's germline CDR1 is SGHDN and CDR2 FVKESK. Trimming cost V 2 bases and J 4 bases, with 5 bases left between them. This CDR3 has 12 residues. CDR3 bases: TGTGCCAGCAGCCAATCGCGAGAGACCCAGTACTTC. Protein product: CASSQSRETQYF.

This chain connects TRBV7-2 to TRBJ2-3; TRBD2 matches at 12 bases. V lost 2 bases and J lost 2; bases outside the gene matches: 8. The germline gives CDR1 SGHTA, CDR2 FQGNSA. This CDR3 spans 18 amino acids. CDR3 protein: CASSLFTSGGRTTDTQYF. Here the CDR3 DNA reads TGTGCCAGCAGCTTATTCACTAGCGGGGGGCGAACCACAGATACGCAGTATTTT.

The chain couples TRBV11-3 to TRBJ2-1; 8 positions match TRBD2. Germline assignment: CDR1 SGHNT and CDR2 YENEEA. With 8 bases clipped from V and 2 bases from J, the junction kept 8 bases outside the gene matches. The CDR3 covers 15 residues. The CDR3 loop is CASPTSGPPYNEQFF. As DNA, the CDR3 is TGTGCCAGCCCTACTAGCGGACCTCCCTACAATGAGCAGTTCTTC.

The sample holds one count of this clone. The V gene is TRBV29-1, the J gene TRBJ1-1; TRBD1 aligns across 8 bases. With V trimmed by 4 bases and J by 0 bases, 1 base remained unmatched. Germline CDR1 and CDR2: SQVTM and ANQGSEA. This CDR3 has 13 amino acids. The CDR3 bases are TGCAGCGTTGGACAGGGGTTGAACACTGAAGCTTTCTTT. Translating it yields CSVGQGLNTEAFF.

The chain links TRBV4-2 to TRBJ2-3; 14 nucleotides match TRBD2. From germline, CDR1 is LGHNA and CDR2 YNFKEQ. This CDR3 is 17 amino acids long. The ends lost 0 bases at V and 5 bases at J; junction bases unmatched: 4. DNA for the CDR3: TGTGCCAGCAGCCAAGAGACTAGCGGGAGGGCTAGAGATACGCAGTATTTT. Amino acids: CASSQETSGRARDTQYF.

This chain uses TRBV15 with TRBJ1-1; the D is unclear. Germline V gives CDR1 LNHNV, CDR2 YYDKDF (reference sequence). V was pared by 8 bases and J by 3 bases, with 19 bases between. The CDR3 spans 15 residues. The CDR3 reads CATLGRGRRHTEAFF. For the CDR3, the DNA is TGTGCCACCTTAGGTCGCGGAAGGCGGCACACTGAAGCTTTCTTT.

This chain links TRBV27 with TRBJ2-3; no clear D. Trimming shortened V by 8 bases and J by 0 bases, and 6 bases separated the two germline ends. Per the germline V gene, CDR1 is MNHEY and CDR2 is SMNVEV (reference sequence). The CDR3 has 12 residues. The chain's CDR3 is CASQSSTDTQYF. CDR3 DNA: TGTGCCAGCCAGTCTAGCACAGATACGCAGTATTTT.

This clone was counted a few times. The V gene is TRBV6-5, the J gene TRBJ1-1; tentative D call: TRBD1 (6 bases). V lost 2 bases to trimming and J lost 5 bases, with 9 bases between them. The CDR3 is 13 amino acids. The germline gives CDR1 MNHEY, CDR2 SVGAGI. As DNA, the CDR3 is TGTGCCAGCAGTTACCCAGGGGAAACTGAAGCTTTCTTT. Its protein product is CASSYPGETEAFF.

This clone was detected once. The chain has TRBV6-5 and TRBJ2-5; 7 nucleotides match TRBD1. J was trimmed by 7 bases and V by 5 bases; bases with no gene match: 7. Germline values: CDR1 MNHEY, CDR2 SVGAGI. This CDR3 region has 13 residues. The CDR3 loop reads CASSRRQGATQYF. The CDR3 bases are TGTGCCAGCAGTCGTCGACAGGGAGCGACCCAGTACTTC.

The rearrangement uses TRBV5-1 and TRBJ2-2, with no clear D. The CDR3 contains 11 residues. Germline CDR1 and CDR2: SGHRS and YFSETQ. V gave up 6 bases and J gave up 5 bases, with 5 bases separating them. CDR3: CASTLTGELFF. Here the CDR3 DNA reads TGCGCCAGCACCCTTACCGGGGAGCTGTTTTTT.

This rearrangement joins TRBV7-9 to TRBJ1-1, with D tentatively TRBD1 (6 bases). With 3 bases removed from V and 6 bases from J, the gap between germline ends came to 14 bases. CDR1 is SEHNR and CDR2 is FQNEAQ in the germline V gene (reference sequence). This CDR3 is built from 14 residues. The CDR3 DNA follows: TGTGCCAGCAGCTTCCCCTTACGGACAGCTGAAGCTTTCTTT. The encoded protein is CASSFPLRTAEAFF.

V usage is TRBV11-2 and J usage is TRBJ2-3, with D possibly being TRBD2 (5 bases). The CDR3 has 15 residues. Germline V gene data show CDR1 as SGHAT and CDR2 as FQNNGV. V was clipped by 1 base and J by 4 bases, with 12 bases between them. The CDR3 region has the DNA TGTGCCAGCAGCTTAGTGGGTCTAGCCCCAGATACGCAGTATTTT. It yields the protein CASSLVGLAPDTQYF.